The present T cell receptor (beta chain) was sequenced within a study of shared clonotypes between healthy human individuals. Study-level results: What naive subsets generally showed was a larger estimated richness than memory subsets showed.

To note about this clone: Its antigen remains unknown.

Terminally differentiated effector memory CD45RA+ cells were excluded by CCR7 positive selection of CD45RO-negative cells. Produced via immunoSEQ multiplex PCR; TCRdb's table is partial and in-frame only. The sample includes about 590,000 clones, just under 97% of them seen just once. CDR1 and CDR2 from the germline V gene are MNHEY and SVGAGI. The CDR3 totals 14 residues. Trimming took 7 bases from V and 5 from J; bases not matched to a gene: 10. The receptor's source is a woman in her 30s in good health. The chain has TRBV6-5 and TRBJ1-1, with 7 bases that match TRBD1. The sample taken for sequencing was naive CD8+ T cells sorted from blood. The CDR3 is CASTQGGGWTEAFF. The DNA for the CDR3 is TGTGCCAGCACCCAGGGGGGGGGCTGGACTGAAGCTTTCTTT.